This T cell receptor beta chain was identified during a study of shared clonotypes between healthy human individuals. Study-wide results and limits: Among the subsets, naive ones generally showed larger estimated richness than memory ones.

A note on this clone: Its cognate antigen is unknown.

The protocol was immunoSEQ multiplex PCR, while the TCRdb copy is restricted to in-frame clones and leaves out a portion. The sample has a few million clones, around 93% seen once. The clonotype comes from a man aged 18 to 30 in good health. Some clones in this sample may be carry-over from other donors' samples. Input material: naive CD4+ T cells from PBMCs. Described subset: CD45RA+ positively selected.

CDR3 sequence reads: CATRGGLPAVGTDTQYF. CDR3 sequence (DNA): TGCGCCACCAGGGGCGGGCTACCTGCCGTTGGCACAGATACGCAGTATTTT. The chain carries TRBV5-1 and TRBJ2-3, with a possible D match to TRBD1 (6 bases). Trimming cost V 9 bases and J 1 base, with 24 bases left between them. CDR3 length: 17 residues. The V gene's germline CDR1 is SGHRS and CDR2 YFSETQ.